These T cell receptor beta chains were read from a single sample in a study of cytomegalovirus exposure and HLA in healthy donors. TCRdb's copy holds only in-frame clones and misses some; the assay was immunoSEQ multiplex PCR. The sample has 58,000 or so clones; roughly 71% are singletons. Material for sequencing was PBMCs. The receptors stem from a man in his forties or fifties in good health and CMV-seropositive. Each CDR3 is given with its conserved first and last residue. D genes are given only for firm matches. Clone size is stated in some rows and not others, as once, few, many or a class when expanded.

v_gene: TRBV7-8
d_gene: .
j_gene: TRBJ2-5
abundance: .
CDR3aa: CASSQGPGGTQYF
CDR3nt: TGTGCCAGCAGCCAGGGCCCCGGGGGGACCCAGTACTTC

v_gene: TRBV5-1
d_gene: TRBD2
j_gene: TRBJ2-3
abundance: .
CDR3aa: CASSLTSGRAPDTQYF
CDR3nt: TGCGCCAGCAGCCTGACTAGCGGGAGGGCCCCAGATACGCAGTATTTT

v_gene: TRBV5-1
d_gene: .
j_gene: TRBJ1-1
abundance: few
CDR3aa: CASSLFAEAFF
CDR3nt: TGCGCCAGCAGCCTATTTGCTGAAGCTTTCTTT

v_gene: TRBV7-2
d_gene: TRBD2
j_gene: TRBJ2-5
abundance: few
CDR3aa: CASTSGRLQETQYF
CDR3nt: TGTGCCAGCACCTCCGGGAGGTTACAAGAGACCCAGTACTTC

v_gene: TRBV28
d_gene: TRBD2
j_gene: TRBJ2-1
abundance: .
CDR3aa: CASSRRIAGVSEQFF
CDR3nt: TGTGCCAGCAGTCGTCGTATAGCGGGAGTTTCTGAGCAGTTCTTC

v_gene: TRBV30
d_gene: .
j_gene: TRBJ1-4
abundance: few
CDR3aa: CASKQDYDEKLFF
CDR3nt: TGTGCCAGCAAACAGGATTATGATGAAAAACTGTTTTTT

v_gene: TRBV5-4
d_gene: .
j_gene: TRBJ1-3
abundance: .
CDR3aa: CASSLAGPNSGNTIYF
CDR3nt: TGTGCCAGCAGCTTGGCCGGTCCGAACTCTGGAAACACCATATATTTT

v_gene: TRBV10-3
d_gene: .
j_gene: TRBJ2-7
abundance: .
CDR3aa: CAISDPAAGSYEQYF
CDR3nt: TGTGCCATCAGTGACCCGGCGGCCGGTTCCTACGAGCAGTACTTC

v_gene: TRBV5-6
d_gene: TRBD1
j_gene: TRBJ1-3
abundance: .
CDR3aa: CASRETGDGNTIYF
CDR3nt: TGTGCCAGCAGGGAGACAGGGGATGGAAACACCATATATTTT

v_gene: TRBV5-6
d_gene: .
j_gene: TRBJ1-1
abundance: .
CDR3aa: CASSLGPALAEAFF
CDR3nt: TGTGCCAGCAGCTTGGGCCCGGCGCTAGCTGAAGCTTTCTTT

v_gene: TRBV28
d_gene: .
j_gene: TRBJ2-3
abundance: once
CDR3aa: CASSVVGWGTDTQYF
CDR3nt: TGTGCCAGCAGCGTAGTCGGGTGGGGCACAGATACGCAGTATTTT